This T cell receptor (beta chain) was sequenced for a study of shared clonotypes between healthy human individuals (dated by TCRdb to 2018 to 2021). Looking at the study overall: A few men and a couple of women, aged 18 to 49 years, made up the cohort. Libraries were prepared and TCR repertoires were sequenced by different laboratories using diverse techniques, in order to increase sequencing depth and limit assay-specific biases. Blood TCR repertoires of five healthy adults were deeply sequenced to estimate repertoire size and the extent of clonotype sharing between individuals. Each donor's leukapheresis produced roughly between roughly 0.85 and 10 billion PBMCs. For each donor, CD4 naive and CD4 memory were each given three plates, CD8 naive was given two plates, and CD8 memory was given one plate. The paper as a whole reports these results and caveats: Estimated clonotype richness was generally larger for naive than for memory subsets. Pairwise subsampling led to the expectation that sequencing depth would affect the degree of clonotype sharing among donors. Even with the large sequencing depth, rarefaction of the sorted-subset datasets indicated that sequencing was incomplete. About 5% of naive CD4, 3.5% of naive CD8, about 2.5% of memory CD4, and about 0.4% of memory CD8 clonotypes were shared across a few donors. Compared with non-shared clonotypes, the clonotypes found in all four sorted-subset donors had higher generation probabilities. Sampling was restricted to blood, and TCR repertoires in tissues likely differ from the TCR repertoires found in blood. The genetic and exposure-history diversity represented was limited by the small number of donors.

Donors were healthy HIV-negative adults with no recently reported acute infections or vaccinations. Every donor was a Caucasian adult residing in Nashville, Tennessee, USA. CD4+ T cells were enriched by magnetic negative selection, after which naive cells were positively selected on CD45RA and the negative fraction was taken as the memory subset. After blood collection by leukapheresis, PBMCs were isolated using Ficoll-Histopaque density gradient centrifugation and then cryopreserved in the vapor phase of liquid nitrogen. Analytical flow cytometry was used to check the purity and quantity of every magnetically sorted T cell population. Genomic DNA was isolated from each sorted fraction and quantified by UV absorbance on a Nanodrop 2000c. In the case of this clone: Its antigen is still unknown. Base qualities are not provided; no much larger clone lies one nucleotide away. The sample holds other DNA sequences that translate to the same CDR3.

Using the deep immunoSEQ assay, multiplex PCR amplified TCR CDR3 regions from genomic DNA. Extracted genomic DNA from each cell subset was spread evenly across all wells of several immunoSEQ 96-well plates, with each plate serving as a replicate. For sorted subsets, 200 to 250 ng of genomic DNA, equivalent to about 30,000 T cell genomes, went into each replicate PCR. Purified libraries were measured with a Qubit 3.0 fluorometer, size-checked on a Bioanalyzer 2100, and measured again with the KAPA Library Quantification kit. Every immunoSEQ 96-well plate was sequenced on a separate single-read 150-cycle Illumina NextSeq 550 flow cell. On the authors' methods: Because only junctional sequences without quality scores were contained in the immunoSEQ output, filtering matching that applied to full-length reads could not be performed. Sequences were annotated with PyIR, a Python wrapper for IgBLAST v1.9, using IMGT germline references to assign V/J genes and CDR3. Reads were removed for weak V/J assignments (E-value above 1e-6), missing CDR3, stop codons, out-of-frame junctions, or ambiguous translated residues. V3J clonotypes were defined as sequences sharing the same inferred V gene, J gene, and CDR3 amino acid sequence. The percentage overlap between two repertoires was calculated by dividing the number of shared unique clonotypes by the size of the smaller repertoire. Repertoire richness was assessed with RTK rarefaction, the Chao1 estimator, and Recon v2.1 estimates of unobserved clonotypes. OLGA was used to compute generation probabilities for all TCRbeta clonotypes that the gDNA method yielded from a handful of donors. TCRdb took over this immuneACCESS table, retaining in-frame rearrangements with V and J assigned. Such tables are incomplete; in checked studies, under half of the missing clones stem from an unresolved V gene, and the remainder is unexplained. V and J calls plus clone size are reproduced from that table; the DNA served to infer D and trimming. The sample contains 2 million to 3 million clones, around nine tenths of them found a single time. 0.13% to 0.15% of the sample belongs to the ten largest clones.

The receptor was derived from a man younger than 35 in good health. The sample comprised naive CD4+ T cells sorted from blood. What this sample's cell subset or site label stands for: CD45RA+ positively selected.

The base sequence is TGTGCCAGCTCACCCATGGATACGCAGTATTTT. It encodes CASSPMDTQYF. The rearrangement joined TRBV18 to TRBJ2-3, with the D gene not confidently named. Sequences KGHSH (CDR1) and LQKENI (CDR2) are obtained from the germline V gene. Its CDR3 holds 11 amino acids, cysteine through phenylalanine. CDR3 DNA is the only sequence kept; it has 33 bases, read in frame from the first base. Trimming removed 3 bases from V and 6 bases from J, leaving 4 bases between the germline ends.